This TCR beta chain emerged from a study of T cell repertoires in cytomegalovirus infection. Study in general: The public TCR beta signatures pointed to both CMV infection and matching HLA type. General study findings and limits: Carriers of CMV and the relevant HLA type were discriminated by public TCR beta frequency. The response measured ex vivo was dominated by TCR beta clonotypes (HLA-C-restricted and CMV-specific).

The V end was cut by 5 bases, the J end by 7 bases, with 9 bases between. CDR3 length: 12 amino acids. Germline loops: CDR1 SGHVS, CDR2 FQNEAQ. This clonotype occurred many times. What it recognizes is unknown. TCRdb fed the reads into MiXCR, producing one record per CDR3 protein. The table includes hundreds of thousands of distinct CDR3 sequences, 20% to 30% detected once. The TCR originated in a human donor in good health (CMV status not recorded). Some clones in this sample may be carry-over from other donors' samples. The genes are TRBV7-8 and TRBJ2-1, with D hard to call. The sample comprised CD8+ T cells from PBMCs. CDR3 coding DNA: TGTGCCAGCAGCAAAGAATGGAATGAGCAGTTCTTC. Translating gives CASSKEWNEQFF.